This T cell receptor beta chain was found in a study of blood T cell repertoires in COVID-19. In the original analysis: For nucleated cells, counts were estimated from reference gene primer amplification. TCRdb's copy holds only in-frame clones and misses some; the assay was immunoSEQ multiplex PCR. Clone size and the V and J calls come from that table; the DNA yielded D and trimming. The sample has some 300,000 clones; approximately 91% are singletons. CDR3 size: 14 residues. The germline CDR1 and CDR2 sequences are SNHLY and FYNNEI. With V trimmed by 6 bases and J by 10 bases, 8 bases remained unmatched.

The sequencing input was PBMCs or T cells enriched from blood (not recorded which). The rearrangement uses TRBV2 and TRBJ1-6; TRBD1 matches at 8 bases. The TCR originated in a woman in her twenties or thirties who had been exposed to COVID-19. The CDR3 coding sequence is TGTGCCAGCAGGATAGACAGGGGAGGATCACCCCTCCACTTT. It is translated as CASRIDRGGSPLHF.